Listed below are T cell receptor beta chains from one sample, sequenced in a study of T cells in Graves' hyperthyroidism and ophthalmopathy. Each CDR3 protein is one row after TCRdb ran MiXCR on the multiplex PCR reads. The repertoire holds a few hundred thousand distinct CDR3 sequences, with approximately 15% as singletons. The sequenced material came from blood. Source of these receptors: a woman in her twenties or thirties with Graves' hyperthyroidism. The conserved cysteine and the conserved F or W are not part of the CDR3 here. D genes are given only for firm matches. The size field is filled for only some rows; it gives once, few, many or a size class.

V gene: TRBV7-2; clone size: many; J gene: TRBJ2-1; D gene: -; CDR3 protein: ASSPDIPYNEQF
V gene: TRBV6-1; clone size: many; J gene: TRBJ1-1; D gene: -; CDR3 protein: ATHRAGMGTEAF
V gene: TRBV6-1; clone size: many; J gene: TRBJ2-5; D gene: -; CDR3 protein: ASNKLGQETQY
V gene: TRBV20-1; clone size: -; J gene: TRBJ2-1; D gene: TRBD2; CDR3 protein: SARDQRGKYNEQF
V gene: TRBV20-1; clone size: many; J gene: TRBJ1-6; D gene: -; CDR3 protein: SARDVDSQNSPLH
V gene: TRBV28; clone size: -; J gene: TRBJ2-5; D gene: TRBD2; CDR3 protein: ASSLYRTSGRYQETQY
V gene: TRBV6-1; clone size: many; J gene: TRBJ1-1; D gene: -; CDR3 protein: ASIGVRLDTEAF
V gene: TRBV20-1; clone size: few; J gene: TRBJ2-7; D gene: -; CDR3 protein: SARVLDTSSYEQY
V gene: TRBV11-2; clone size: once; J gene: TRBJ2-1; D gene: TRBD2; CDR3 protein: AGSFLAGGPGNEQF
V gene: TRBV28; clone size: -; J gene: TRBJ1-5; D gene: -; CDR3 protein: ASASSGSNQPQH
V gene: TRBV2; clone size: few; J gene: TRBJ2-2; D gene: TRBD1; CDR3 protein: ASRSDRNGELF
V gene: TRBV6-1; clone size: many; J gene: TRBJ2-1; D gene: -; CDR3 protein: ASSYRDFGKNNEQF
V gene: TRBV5-5; clone size: few; J gene: TRBJ1-5; D gene: -; CDR3 protein: ASSLGLERKGDQPQH
V gene: TRBV15; clone size: -; J gene: TRBJ2-1; D gene: -; CDR3 protein: ATSQAGRGNNEQF
V gene: TRBV13; clone size: many; J gene: TRBJ1-1; D gene: TRBD1; CDR3 protein: ASSARTGLMNTEAF
V gene: TRBV4-1; clone size: few; J gene: TRBJ1-5; D gene: -; CDR3 protein: ASSQDPGGDQPQH
V gene: TRBV9; clone size: many; J gene: TRBJ2-1; D gene: TRBD1; CDR3 protein: ASSATDRGRNEQF
V gene: TRBV5-1; clone size: few; J gene: TRBJ2-6; D gene: -; CDR3 protein: ASSAPGGAGANVLT
V gene: TRBV5-1; clone size: many; J gene: TRBJ2-3; D gene: -; CDR3 protein: ASSLRGAASTDTQY
V gene: TRBV15; clone size: -; J gene: TRBJ1-5; D gene: -; CDR3 protein: ATSRDAGANNQPQH
V gene: TRBV6-5; clone size: many; J gene: TRBJ2-7; D gene: -; CDR3 protein: ASSYKGRKPTYEQY
V gene: TRBV6-1; clone size: -; J gene: TRBJ1-1; D gene: -; CDR3 protein: ASGQGTEAF
V gene: TRBV6-5; clone size: -; J gene: TRBJ1-3; D gene: -; CDR3 protein: ASSYSPASLGNTIY
V gene: TRBV6-2/TRBV6-3; clone size: many; J gene: TRBJ2-4; D gene: -; CDR3 protein: ASSDNSELDIQY
V gene: TRBV18; clone size: many; J gene: TRBJ1-2; D gene: -; CDR3 protein: ASSPGADGYGYT
V gene: TRBV15; clone size: few; J gene: TRBJ2-3; D gene: TRBD2; CDR3 protein: ATSSRLASTDTQY
V gene: TRBV2; clone size: many; J gene: TRBJ2-1; D gene: TRBD2; CDR3 protein: ASSGSSGAYNEQF
V gene: TRBV2; clone size: many; J gene: TRBJ2-3; D gene: -; CDR3 protein: ASTTESRTDTQY
V gene: TRBV28; clone size: few; J gene: TRBJ2-7; D gene: -; CDR3 protein: PIPFNTGSSSYEQY
V gene: TRBV7-3; clone size: many; J gene: TRBJ2-3; D gene: TRBD1; CDR3 protein: ASSRTGGYTDTQY
V gene: TRBV30; clone size: many; J gene: TRBJ2-3; D gene: -; CDR3 protein: AWSRDSTDTQY
V gene: TRBV5-1; clone size: -; J gene: TRBJ1-6; D gene: -; CDR3 protein: ASSLRSAALNSPLH
V gene: TRBV6-5; clone size: few; J gene: TRBJ2-7; D gene: TRBD2; CDR3 protein: ASSYDTSGGPGQY
V gene: TRBV12-3/TRBV12-4; clone size: many; J gene: TRBJ2-7; D gene: -; CDR3 protein: ASTVRGLGYEQY
V gene: TRBV7-9; clone size: few; J gene: TRBJ1-2; D gene: TRBD1; CDR3 protein: ASSPGTGFRGYT
V gene: TRBV12-3/TRBV12-4; clone size: many; J gene: TRBJ1-2; D gene: TRBD1; CDR3 protein: ASSFGTGGEYGYT
V gene: TRBV12-3/TRBV12-4; clone size: -; J gene: TRBJ2-5; D gene: -; CDR3 protein: ASSLGLERRGETQY
V gene: TRBV5-1; clone size: few; J gene: TRBJ2-7; D gene: TRBD2; CDR3 protein: ASSLVTSGRQRGYEQY
V gene: TRBV20-1; clone size: many; J gene: TRBJ2-4; D gene: TRBD2; CDR3 protein: SATSGKNIQY
V gene: TRBV6-1; clone size: -; J gene: TRBJ2-7; D gene: TRBD2; CDR3 protein: ASSGKAGVGGEQY
V gene: TRBV5-1; clone size: -; J gene: TRBJ2-1; D gene: TRBD2; CDR3 protein: ASSLGGLAAESNEQF
V gene: TRBV11-2; clone size: many; J gene: TRBJ2-1; D gene: TRBD2; CDR3 protein: ASVRLAGGPYNEQF
V gene: TRBV7-3; clone size: few; J gene: TRBJ1-3; D gene: -; CDR3 protein: AIRPDGLSGNTIY
V gene: TRBV4-2; clone size: -; J gene: TRBJ2-1; D gene: -; CDR3 protein: ASSLGGGWSYNEQF
V gene: TRBV13; clone size: few; J gene: TRBJ2-1; D gene: TRBD2; CDR3 protein: ASSLRPAGGPYNEQF
V gene: TRBV18; clone size: many; J gene: TRBJ2-1; D gene: TRBD2; CDR3 protein: ASSPKTSVTYNEQF
V gene: TRBV14; clone size: few; J gene: TRBJ1-2; D gene: -; CDR3 protein: ASSPTTNYGYT
V gene: TRBV6-1; clone size: many; J gene: TRBJ2-7; D gene: -; CDR3 protein: ASSDWQDHYEQY
V gene: TRBV18; clone size: many; J gene: TRBJ2-1; D gene: -; CDR3 protein: ASSPPAGASYNEQF
V gene: TRBV7-2; clone size: few; J gene: TRBJ2-5; D gene: TRBD2; CDR3 protein: AGSARAGGLAETQY
V gene: TRBV28; clone size: few; J gene: TRBJ1-2; D gene: TRBD1; CDR3 protein: ASSPDRSGYT
V gene: TRBV7-8; clone size: many; J gene: TRBJ1-1; D gene: -; CDR3 protein: ASRISGRSAARTEAF
V gene: TRBV10-3; clone size: many; J gene: TRBJ2-7; D gene: TRBD2; CDR3 protein: AISGTMTSGDEQY